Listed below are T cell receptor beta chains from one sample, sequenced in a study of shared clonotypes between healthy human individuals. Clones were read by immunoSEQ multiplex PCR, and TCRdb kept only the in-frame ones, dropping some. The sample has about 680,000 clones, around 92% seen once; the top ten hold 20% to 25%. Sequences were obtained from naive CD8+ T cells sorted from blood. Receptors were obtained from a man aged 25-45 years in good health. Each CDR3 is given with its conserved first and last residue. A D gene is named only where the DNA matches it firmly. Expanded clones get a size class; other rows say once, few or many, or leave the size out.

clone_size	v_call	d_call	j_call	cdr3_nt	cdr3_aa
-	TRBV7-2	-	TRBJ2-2	TGTGCCAGCAGCTCCCCCGACGCGGGGGAGCTGTTTTTT	CASSSPDAGELFF
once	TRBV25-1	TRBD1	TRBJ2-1	TGTGCCAGCAGGGGGACAGGGGGCCTGTACTATGAGCAGTTCTTC	CASRGTGGLYYEQFF
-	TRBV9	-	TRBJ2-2	TGTGCCAGCAGCGTAAGGGGGTCCGACGGCGGGGAGCTGTTTTTT	CASSVRGSDGGELFF
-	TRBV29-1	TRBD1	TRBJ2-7	TGCAGCGTTGTAGGGACAGGTCACTACGAGCAGTACTTC	CSVVGTGHYEQYF
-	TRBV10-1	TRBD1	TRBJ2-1	TGCGCCAGCAGTGAGTCGTTTGTAGGACAGGGCGAACCGCCAGGTTCCTACAATGAGCAGTTCTTC	CASSESFVGQGEPPGSYNEQFF
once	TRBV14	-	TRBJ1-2	TGTGCCAGCAGCCAAGATACGGGAGGTGGGGCGGGCTACACCTTC	CASSQDTGGGAGYTF
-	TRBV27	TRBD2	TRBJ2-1	TGTGCCAGCAGTTCGGGACTAGCGGGAACCTACAATGAGCAGTTCTTC	CASSSGLAGTYNEQFF
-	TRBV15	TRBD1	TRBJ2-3	TGTGCCACCAGCGGGGACAGACTTAGCACAGATACGCAGTATTTT	CATSGDRLSTDTQYF
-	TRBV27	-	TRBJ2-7	TGTGCCAGCAGTTTGAACAGCAACTACGAGCAGTACTTC	CASSLNSNYEQYF
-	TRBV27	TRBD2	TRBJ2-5	TGTGCCAGCAGCCAACTAGCGGGAGGGCAAGAGACCCAGTACTTC	CASSQLAGGQETQYF
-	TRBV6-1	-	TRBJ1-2	TGTGCCAGCAGGGACCTGGGACTCTTCTATGGCTACACCTTC	CASRDLGLFYGYTF
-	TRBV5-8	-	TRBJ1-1	TGTGCCAGCAGCTTACGGGGAGACACTGAAGCTTTCTTT	CASSLRGDTEAFF
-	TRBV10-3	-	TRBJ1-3	TGTGCCATCAGTGAAAAGAGGTGGGGAAACACCATATATTTT	CAISEKRWGNTIYF
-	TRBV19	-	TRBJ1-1	TGTGCCAGTAGTCTCGAGGACAGCCCGAACACTGAAGCTTTCTTT	CASSLEDSPNTEAFF
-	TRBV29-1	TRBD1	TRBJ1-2	TGCAGCGTTGAAGATCAGCGGACAGGGGGGCCTTTTGGATATGGCTACACCTTC	CSVEDQRTGGPFGYGYTF
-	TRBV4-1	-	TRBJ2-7	TGCGCCAGCAGCCAAGGGGTATCGGACGGCCGTTACGAGCAGTACTTC	CASSQGVSDGRYEQYF
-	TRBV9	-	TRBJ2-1	TGTGCCAGCAGCGTAGCTAGCGAGCAGTTCTTC	CASSVASEQFF
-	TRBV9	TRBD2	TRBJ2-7	TGTGCCAGCAGCGTCACCGGGACTAGCGGCTACGAGCAGTACTTC	CASSVTGTSGYEQYF
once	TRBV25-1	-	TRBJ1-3	TGTGCCAGCAGTCTGCCGAGCTCTGGAAACACCATATATTTT	CASSLPSSGNTIYF
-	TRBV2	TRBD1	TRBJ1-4	TGTGCCAGCAGTGAAGGAGGGGCAGGGGGAAAACTGTTTTTT	CASSEGGAGGKLFF
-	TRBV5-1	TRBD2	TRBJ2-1	TGCGCCAGCAGCTCCTCGGGAGGGAGGAATGAGCAGTTCTTC	CASSSSGGRNEQFF
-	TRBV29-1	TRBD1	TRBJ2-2	TGCAGCGTTGATGGACAGGGTGACACCGGGGAGCTGTTTTTT	CSVDGQGDTGELFF
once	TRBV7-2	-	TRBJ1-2	TGTGCCAGCAGCTTACCGACGGATGCCAGTGGCTACACCTTC	CASSLPTDASGYTF
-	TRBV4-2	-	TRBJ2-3	TGTGCCAGCAGCCAAGTCATTTCAGATACGCAGTATTTT	CASSQVISDTQYF
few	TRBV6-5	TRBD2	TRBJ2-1	TGTGCCAGCAGTCCCGGGACTAGTGAGCAGTTCTTC	CASSPGTSEQFF
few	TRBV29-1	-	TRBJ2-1	TGCAGCGGCCTCCGGGCCTTTAACAATGAGCAGTTCTTC	CSGLRAFNNEQFF
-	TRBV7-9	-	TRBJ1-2	TGTGCCAGCAGCACCACAGCGATTAACTATGGCTACACCTTC	CASSTTAINYGYTF
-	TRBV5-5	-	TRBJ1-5	TGTGCCAGCAGCTTGTACCAGGTGGATCAGCCCCAGCATTTT	CASSLYQVDQPQHF
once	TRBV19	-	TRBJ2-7	TGTGCCAGTAGTATAGTGGGGACGAATTGGGACGAGCAGTACTTC	CASSIVGTNWDEQYF